The subject of this entry is one T cell receptor beta chain. Its antigen is not known. V lost 4 bases to trimming and J lost 5 bases, with 14 bases between them. CDR3 length equals 14 residues. Germline lookup yields CDR1 SNHLY and CDR2 FYNNEI. The PCR used 60 Vbeta and 13 Jbeta primers. TCRdb's copy holds only in-frame clones and misses some; the assay was immunoSEQ multiplex PCR. The table lists approximately 150,000 clones, over 80% of them singletons, with around 2.3% in the top ten. These data are taken from a study of cytomegalovirus exposure and HLA in healthy donors. Study information: Among roughly 180 million T cells, an earlier analysis found roughly 110 million unique TCR beta sequences. Some 85 million unique TCRs, all from HLA-typed donors, were included in an early release of the data.

Study-wide findings and caveats: Some V segments could not be told apart, so they were left out, TRBV6-2 and TRBV6-3 among them. TCR association rates varied by HLA locus in a later analysis, with DRB1 highest and HLA-C lowest.

Sample: PBMCs. This sequence was found in a male donor in good health and CMV-seronegative. The chain couples TRBV2 to TRBJ2-5; D is unclear. For the CDR3, the DNA is TGTGCCAGCAGTGCCTCAGTATCGGGTGAGACCCAGTACTTC. Translated, it gives CASSASVSGETQYF.